This T cell receptor beta chain was captured by sequencing in a study of blood T cell repertoires in COVID-19. In the study overall: Samples came from the United States, Italy and Spain, spanning acute and convalescent COVID-19.

The study drew participants aged about 18 to 90 years from 20 to 30 US areas. Clinical histories supplied by participants themselves formed the basis of cohort assignment. Authors' processing steps: Nucleated cell counts were estimated from reference gene primer amplification. Produced via immunoSEQ multiplex PCR; TCRdb's table is partial and in-frame only. The V and J calls and clone size come from that table; D and trimming were worked out from the DNA. The sample shows around 250,000 clones, approximately 88% of them seen only once. V gave up 5 bases and J gave up 3 bases, with 7 bases separating them. CDR1 SNHLY and CDR2 FYNNEI come from the germline V gene. This CDR3 region has 13 residues.

The receptor's source is a woman in her thirties or forties with acute COVID-19. J is TRBJ1-4 and V is TRBV2; D not resolved. The sequencing sample was made of PBMCs or T cells enriched from blood (not recorded which). The DNA of the CDR3 is TGTGCCAGCAGTAGCGAAGCTAATGAAAAACTGTTTTTT. Amino acid sequence: CASSSEANEKLFF.